This T cell receptor (beta chain) was documented in a study of T cell changes during pregnancy in multiple sclerosis. J was trimmed by 4 bases and V by 1 base; bases with no gene match: 4. This CDR3 comprises 16 residues. The germline V gene encodes CDR1 WSHSY and CDR2 SAAADI. TCRdb's copy holds only in-frame clones and misses some; the assay was immunoSEQ multiplex PCR. The sample consists of tens of thousands of clones, about 93% of them appearing once. Only a few counts were recorded for this clone. The sequence came from a female donor with multiple sclerosis, enrolled in a pregnancy study. This rearrangement joins TRBV10-2 to TRBJ2-1, with 10 bases aligning to TRBD1. The input for sequencing was peripheral blood, taken in the third trimester of pregnancy. CDR3: CASSEFGDRGYNEQFF. The DNA of the CDR3 is TGCGCCAGCAGTGAGTTTGGGGACAGGGGATACAATGAGCAGTTCTTC.